Listed here are 24 T cell receptor beta chains from one sample, sequenced in a study of regulatory T cells in long-lasting Graves disease. Time point defined: newly diagnosed GD, antithyroid drugs for less than 3 months. PBMC-extracted RNA yielded the TCR library. Library construction for TCR beta used iRepertoire HTBI primers and Arm-PCR of CDR3 regions. Each CDR3 protein is one row after TCRdb ran MiXCR on the multiplex PCR reads. The sample shows 400,000 to 550,000 distinct CDR3 sequences, roughly 15% of them seen only once. The same sample was also used in a study of T cells in Graves' hyperthyroidism and ophthalmopathy.

This specimen was peripheral blood mononuclear cells (PBMCs), taken at new diagnosis, from a patient treated with antithyroid drugs. Receptors were obtained from a young woman with Graves disease.

The table lists this clonotype with a few counts. The CDR3 coding sequence is TGTGCCAGCAGCCGGACTAGCGGGAGTCCCTCCGTCAATGAGCAGTTCTTC. Protein sequence: CASSRTSGSPSVNEQFF. The chain couples TRBV6-2 or TRBV6-3 to TRBJ2-1; 13 bases line up with TRBD2. V lost 6 bases to trimming and J lost 6 bases; unmatched junction nucleotides: 11. CDR1 is MNHEY and CDR2 is SVGEGT in the germline V gene. This CDR3 is built from 17 residues.

There are a few counts of this clonotype. This clone may be a read error of a much larger clone one base away. CDR3 nucleotide sequence: TGTGCCAGCAGTTACTCGGAGCGCAGCGGGTGGGACAATGAGCAGTTCTTC. This encodes CASSYSERSGWDNEQFF. The chain links TRBV6-5 to TRBJ2-1; possible D gene TRBD2, 6 bases. This CDR3 has 17 residues. CDR1 is MNHEY, CDR2 SVGAGI, per germline. Between the trimmed V and J ends, which lost 0 bases and 5 bases, there was a span of 17 bases.

This clonotype was detected ten times or more. This chain joins TRBV6-2 or TRBV6-3 and TRBJ2-3; a possible D gene is TRBD2 (5 bases). Germline-derived CDR1 and CDR2 are MNHEY and SVGEGT. This CDR3 has 16 amino acids. Between the trimmed V and J ends, which lost 5 bases and 3 bases, there was a span of 18 bases. The CDR3 DNA reads as TGTGCCAGCAGTGAAGGTGGCGGACTTAAGACAGATACGCAGTATTTT. Its translation is CASSEGGGLKTDTQYF.

This clonotype was seen at least ten times. The rearrangement uses TRBV6-1 and TRBJ1-2; D ambiguous. Trimming pared 2 bases from V and 4 bases from J, leaving 8 bases between. Germline lookup yields CDR1 MNHNS and CDR2 SASEGT. The CDR3 has 13 residues. CDR3 bases: TGTGCCAGCAGTGAACAGCTGATCTATGGCTACACCTTC. Translated, it gives CASSEQLIYGYTF.

This clonotype was seen at least ten times. J is TRBJ2-7 and V is TRBV20-1, with 10 bases fitting TRBD1. From germline, CDR1 is DFQATT and CDR2 SNEGSKA (reference sequence). Trimming took 3 bases from V and 3 from J; bases not matched to a gene: 5. There are 14 residues in the CDR3. CDR3 nucleotide sequence: TGCAGTGCTAGGCAGACAGGGGGCTTCTACGAGCAGTACTTC. Amino acids: CSARQTGGFYEQYF.

This clonotype was counted between two and nine times. This chain joins TRBV2 and TRBJ2-5; D is undetermined. The germline gives CDR1 SNHLY, CDR2 FYNNEI. The V and J ends lost 7 bases and 3 bases respectively, with 6 bases between them. This CDR3 has 11 residues. CDR3 residues: CASNLKETQYF. CDR3 bases: TGTGCCAGCAACCTAAAAGAGACCCAGTACTTC.

The chain has TRBV5-4 and TRBJ2-7, with 8 bases fitting TRBD2. CDR3 length: 15 amino acids. CDR1 is SGHNT, CDR2 YYREEE, per germline (reference sequence). Losses at the gene ends were 1 base for V and 3 bases for J; bases not matched to a gene: 6. The CDR3 sequence: CASSLSSGCYYEQYF. In nucleotides, the CDR3 is TGTGCCAGCAGCTTGTCTAGCGGGTGTTACTACGAGCAGTACTTC.

This clonotype was counted at least ten times. This chain joins TRBV7-2 and TRBJ2-3; tentative D call: TRBD1 (6 bases). This CDR3 spans 16 amino acids. Trimming took 1 base from V and 3 from J, leaving 14 bases between them. Per germline, CDR1 SGHTA and CDR2 FQGNSA. The CDR3 DNA is TGTGCCAGCAGCTTAGGACAGGTAGAAGAGACAGATACGCAGTATTTT. As protein: CASSLGQVEETDTQYF.

In its sample, this clonotype was seen a few times. The V and J genes are TRBV14 and TRBJ1-1; D is undetermined. This CDR3 is 13 amino acids long. Germline-derived CDR1 and CDR2 are SGHDN and FVKESK. Trimming shortened V by 5 bases and J by 3 bases, and 10 bases separated the two germline ends. Here the CDR3 DNA reads TGTGCCAGCAGCGAGACGGCGGACACTGAAGCTTTCTTT. This codes for CASSETADTEAFF.

The chain is built from TRBV18 and TRBJ2-7; 7 bases agree with TRBD1. In germline, CDR1 is KGHSH, CDR2 LQKENI. Trimming cost V 1 base and J 3 bases; bases outside gene matches: 6. The CDR3 covers 15 residues. The CDR3 protein is CASSPLDRADYEQYF. The CDR3 coding sequence is TGTGCCAGCTCACCACTTGACAGGGCGGACTACGAGCAGTACTTC. The entire variable domain, with the rest obtained from reference TRBV18 and TRBJ2-7, is as follows: NAGVMQNPRHLVRRRGQEARLRCSPMKGHSHVYWYRQLPEEGLKFMVYLQKENIIDESGMPKERFSAEFPKEGPSILRIQQVVRGDSAAYFCASSPLDRADYEQYFGPGTRLTVT.

This rearrangement joins TRBV2 to TRBJ1-6; D is unresolved. This CDR3 comprises 15 residues. Between the trimmed V and J ends, which lost 2 bases and 4 bases, there was a span of 9 bases. Germline assignment: CDR1 SNHLY and CDR2 FYNNEI. In nucleotides, the CDR3 is TGTGCCAGCAGTGAACAAAGGCAGTATAATTCACCCCTCCACTTT. Protein: CASSEQRQYNSPLHF. The full variable domain, its missing parts supplied by reference TRBV2 and TRBJ1-6, is EPEVTQTPSHQVTQMGQEVILRCVPISNHLYFYWYRQILGQKVEFLVSFYNNEISEKSEIFDDQFSVERPDGSNFTLKIRSTKLEDSAMYFCASSEQRQYNSPLHFGNGTRLTVT.

This clonotype was counted at least ten times. V usage is TRBV7-3 and J usage is TRBJ2-1; D not certain. This CDR3 has 14 amino acids. With 5 bases removed from V and 8 bases from J, the gap between germline ends came to 16 bases. Germline-derived CDR1 and CDR2 are SGHTA and FQGTGA. The DNA of the CDR3 is TGTGCCAGCAGCGCCCCACCTATGGCCCATGAGCAGTTCTTC. Translating gives CASSAPPMAHEQFF.

The rearrangement links TRBV28 to TRBJ2-7, with a weak D call TRBD2 (5 bases). The CDR3 spans 14 residues. V was cut by 7 bases and J by 7 bases, with 20 bases left in between. The germline gives CDR1 MDHEN, CDR2 SYDVKM. The CDR3 bases are TGTGCCAGCAATACCGGGATGGGAACTACGGAGCAGTACTTC. It yields the protein CASNTGMGTTEQYF.

This clonotype was recorded once. The CDR3 here is CSARADGVTEAFF. The CDR3 region has the DNA TGCAGTGCTAGAGCCGATGGGGTCACTGAAGCTTTCTTT. V and J are TRBV20-1 and TRBJ1-1; D is undetermined. The CDR3 is 13 amino acids. V dropped 1 base and J dropped 4 bases, with 10 bases sitting between them. Germline V lookup: CDR1 DFQATT, CDR2 SNEGSKA (reference sequence).

This clonotype has only a few counts. The DNA for the CDR3 is TGTGCCAGCAGCCGATCGGGGGGAGATCAGCCCCAGCATTTT. Translated, it gives CASSRSGGDQPQHF. The chain has TRBV27 and TRBJ1-5; weak D call: TRBD1 (5 bases). Trimming shortened V by 6 bases and J by 5 bases, and 14 bases separated the two germline ends. Looked up from germline, CDR1 is MNHEY and CDR2 is SMNVEV (reference sequence). CDR3 size: 14 residues.

This clonotype was seen many times. The chain has TRBV10-3 and TRBJ2-7; D gene uncertain. There are 12 residues in the CDR3. V was cut by 6 bases and J by 5 bases, with 11 bases left in between. Germline CDR1 ENHRY, CDR2 SYGVKD. CDR3 region: CAISRHLDEQYF. In DNA, the CDR3 is TGTGCCATCAGCAGACATCTTGACGAGCAGTACTTC.

This rearrangement joins TRBV27 to TRBJ1-2; no clear D. Germline values: CDR1 MNHEY, CDR2 SMNVEV (reference sequence). This CDR3 comprises 13 residues. Deletions cut 5 bases from V and 2 bases from J, with 9 bases between. The CDR3 DNA is TGTGCCAGCAGTCCAAATGACAACTATGGCTACACCTTC. Protein sequence: CASSPNDNYGYTF.

The table lists this clonotype with a few counts. The chain uses TRBV6-2 or TRBV6-3 and TRBJ2-3, with unresolved D. The CDR3 runs to 13 residues. Trimming stripped 5 bases from V and 2 bases from J, with 8 bases between. The germline V gene has CDR1 MNHEY and CDR2 SVGEGT. CDR3 DNA sequence: TGTGCCAGCAGTCACAGAAACACAGATACGCAGTATTTT. Its translation is CASSHRNTDTQYF.

This clonotype was counted only a few times. The chain carries TRBV12-3 or TRBV12-4 and TRBJ2-3; D is possibly TRBD1 (5 bases). Trimming removed 7 bases from V and 5 bases from J, with 16 bases in between. The CDR3 totals 14 residues. CDR3 amino acids: CASNRPRDLDTQYF. The DNA of the CDR3 is TGTGCCAGCAACCGCCCCAGGGATTTAGATACGCAGTATTTT.

This clonotype was detected many times. The V call is TRBV11-1, the J call TRBJ2-1, with D uncertain. The germline V gene encodes CDR1 SGHAT and CDR2 FQDESV (reference sequence). Trimming pared 4 bases from V and 9 bases from J, leaving 16 bases between. The CDR3 runs to 14 residues. The CDR3 sequence is CASSWDGPAGEQFF. The CDR3 region has the DNA TGTGCCAGCAGCTGGGATGGACCTGCAGGTGAGCAGTTCTTC. Based on the CDR3 plus reference TRBV11-1 and TRBJ2-1, the full variable domain is EAEVAQSPRYKITEKSQAVAFWCDPISGHATLYWYRQILGQGPELLVQFQDESVVDDSQLPKDRFSAERLKGVDSTLKIQPAELGDSAMYLCASSWDGPAGEQFFGPGTRLTVL.

A few counts support this clonotype. A much larger clone differs by one base, so this may be a read error. The rearrangement links TRBV20-1 to TRBJ2-1; possible D gene TRBD2, 5 bases. The CDR3 length is 12 residues. Germline CDR1 and CDR2: DFQATT and SNEGSKA (reference sequence). The DNA for the CDR3 is TGCAGTGCTAGACGCGACTACAATGAGCAGCTCTTC. This codes for CSARRDYNEQLF.

This clonotype was counted at least ten times. J is TRBJ2-7 and V is TRBV2; TRBD1 matches at 8 bases. The CDR3 length is 15 residues. V shed 6 bases and J 2 bases; nucleotides not matched to a gene: 9. Germline values: CDR1 SNHLY, CDR2 FYNNEI. CDR3 DNA: TGTGCCAGCAGGGGGTCGACAGGGGCAGCCTACGAGCAGTACTTC. Translating gives CASRGSTGAAYEQYF.

This chain connects TRBV19 to TRBJ2-5; TRBD2 matches at 9 bases. There are 16 residues in the CDR3. V shed 4 bases and J 4 bases; nucleotides not matched to a gene: 10. The germline V gene encodes CDR1 LNHDA and CDR2 SQIVND (reference sequence). The CDR3 DNA follows: TGTGCCAGTAGTAGACGTCCGGGACTAGCAGGAGAGACCCAGTACTTC. Translating it yields CASSRRPGLAGETQYF. Variable domain in full (rest from reference TRBV19 and TRBJ2-5): DGGITQSPKYLFRKEGQNVTLSCEQNLNHDAMYWYRQDPGQGLRLIYYSQIVNDFQKGDIAEGYSVSREKKESFPLTVTSAQKNPTAFYLCASSRRPGLAGETQYFGPGTRLLVL.

There are a few counts of this clonotype. J is TRBJ2-2 and V is TRBV10-3; 10 nucleotides align to TRBD2. This CDR3 spans 17 amino acids. J gave up 7 bases and V 0 bases, and 8 bases lay outside the gene matches. From germline, CDR1 is ENHRY and CDR2 SYGVKD. The CDR3, as DNA: TGTGCCATCAGTGAGTCGCGGCTAGCGGGAGAGTTCGGGGAGCTGTTTTTT. This encodes CAISESRLAGEFGELFF.